This T cell receptor (beta chain) was retrieved from a study of T cells in Graves' hyperthyroidism and ophthalmopathy. Study details: Staff took peripheral blood when the initial diagnosis was made, before any treatment began.

This clonotype was recorded at least ten times. What it recognizes is unknown. Trimming took off 2 bases at V and 4 bases at J, with 9 bases between the two ends. Germline CDR1 and CDR2: SGHRS and YFSETQ. The CDR3 runs to 14 residues. From RNA transcripts, TCR beta CDR3 regions were amplified. The primer set for the first-round RT-PCR of the TCR CDR3 was HTBI. TCRdb re-analysed the multiplex PCR reads in MiXCR, keeping a single row per CDR3 protein. The sample includes 500,000 to 600,000 distinct CDR3 sequences, roughly 17% of them seen just once. Clinical symptoms, serum thyroxine and TRAb, thyroid ultrasound and orbital computed tomography were used for the diagnoses. General observations from the study: A 13 V-J signature model discriminated ophthalmopathy versus stable hyperthyroidism.

This chain links TRBV5-1 with TRBJ2-2; possible D gene TRBD1, 5 bases. The TCR originated in a woman aged 18-35 years with Graves' hyperthyroidism. Sequenced sample: blood. The CDR3 sequence: CASSFGQSTGELFF. CDR3 bases: TGCGCCAGCAGCTTTGGACAAAGCACCGGGGAGCTGTTTTTT.